Each of the 24 T cell receptor beta chains below was sequenced from the same sample in a study of beta chain features in type 1 diabetes. Study-wide results and caveats: People with Type 1 diabetes carried modestly yet significantly shorter TCRB CDR3s in all four CD4+ subsets.

Their specific antigens are unknown. The investigators reverse transcribed all of the isolated RNA, so they sequenced expressed TCRB transcripts. Only in-frame clones appear in the TCRdb table, and some are missing; sequencing was by immunoSEQ multiplex PCR. Altogether some 350,000 clones are present, roughly 14% being singletons, with the ten largest covering roughly 0.015%. The sample taken for sequencing was naive CD4+ T cells from blood. The receptors shown here come from a young woman with type 1 diabetes.

This clone was counted between two and nine times. The chain recombines TRBV4-2 with TRBJ2-1; D ambiguous. Trimming stripped 1 base from V and 5 bases from J, with 6 bases between. CDR1 and CDR2 (germline): LGHNA, YNFKEQ. This CDR3 region has 13 residues. The CDR3 here is CASSQVGDNEQFF. The CDR3, as DNA: TGTGCCAGCAGCCAAGTCGGTGACAATGAGCAGTTCTTC.

J is TRBJ2-5 and V is TRBV5-1, with 8 bases fitting TRBD1. There are 14 residues in the CDR3. J lost 4 bases, V lost 4 bases, and 6 bases had no gene match. Germline CDR1 reads SGHRS; CDR2 reads YFSETQ. CDR3: CASSPGQGRETQYF. The DNA of the CDR3 is TGCGCCAGCAGCCCAGGACAGGGCCGAGAGACCCAGTACTTC. Combining the CDR3 with reference TRBV5-1 and TRBJ2-5 gives the whole variable domain KAGVTQTPRYLIKTRGQQVTLSCSPISGHRSVSWYQQTPGQGLQFLFEYFSETQRNKGNFPGRFSGRQFSNSRSEMNVSTLELGDSALYLCASSPGQGRETQYFGPGTRLLVL.

The rearrangement uses TRBV5-4 and TRBJ2-2, with TRBD2 identical over 8 bases. Germline-derived CDR1 and CDR2 are SGHNT and YYREEE (reference sequence). J gave up 2 bases and V 2 bases, and 8 bases lay outside the gene matches. CDR3 length equals 17 residues. This chain's CDR3 is CASSFVYSGTNTGELFF. The CDR3 DNA is TGTGCCAGCAGCTTCGTCTATAGCGGGACTAACACCGGGGAGCTGTTTTTT.

CDR3 protein: CASGTGTEAFF. CDR3 nucleotides: TGTGCCAGCGGAACGGGGACTGAAGCTTTCTTT. J is TRBJ1-1 and V is TRBV6-5; no reliable D call. From germline, CDR1 is MNHEY and CDR2 SVGAGI. Deletions cut 8 bases from V and 5 bases from J, with 9 bases between. The CDR3 spans 11 residues.

This clone was counted only a few times. The chain recombines TRBV2 with TRBJ1-2, with TRBD1 matching over 9 bases. J lost 8 bases, V lost 4 bases, and 5 bases had no gene match. Germline CDR1 SNHLY, CDR2 FYNNEI. This CDR3 spans 13 amino acids. The CDR3 is CASSAWDRVGYTF. In nucleotides, the CDR3 is TGTGCCAGCAGTGCCTGGGACAGGGTCGGCTACACCTTC.

The sample holds a few counts of this clone. CDR3 residues: CASSPTGAYAYEQYF. The CDR3, as DNA: TGTGCCAGCAGTCCGACAGGGGCTTATGCCTACGAGCAGTACTTC. This sequence joins TRBV28 and TRBJ2-7; 8 bases map to TRBD1. V was pared by 5 bases and J by 2 bases, with 8 bases of the junction left unmatched. From germline, CDR1 is MDHEN and CDR2 SYDVKM. The CDR3 covers 15 residues.

This clone has a handful of counts. This sequence joins TRBV13 and TRBJ2-7; 7 bases are a match to TRBD1. With V trimmed by 4 bases and J by 6 bases, 3 bases remained unmatched. This CDR3 has 12 amino acids. Per germline, CDR1 PRHDT and CDR2 FYEKMQ (reference sequence). For the CDR3, the DNA is TGTGCCAGCAGCTCCCCAGGGGGCGAGCAGTACGTC. This sequence encodes CASSSPGGEQYV.

As regards this clone: Other nucleotide sequences from this sample produce the same CDR3. This chain connects TRBV30 to TRBJ1-2; D gene ambiguous. This CDR3 is built from 12 residues. The V gene lost 0 bases and the J gene lost 1 base, with 3 bases spanning the gap. Germline V gives CDR1 GTSNPN, CDR2 SVGIG (reference sequence). The CDR3 protein is CAWSVLNYGYTF. DNA for the CDR3: TGTGCCTGGAGTGTCCTTAACTATGGCTACACCTTC.

The chain is built from TRBV28 and TRBJ2-2, with a tentative D call TRBD1 (5 bases). The V and J ends lost 3 bases and 4 bases respectively, with 9 bases between them. Germline V gene data show CDR1 as MDHEN and CDR2 as SYDVKM. This CDR3 comprises 14 residues. Written as DNA, the CDR3 is TGTGCCAGCAGTTTTCGACAGTTCACCGGGGAGCTGTTTTTT. Translating it yields CASSFRQFTGELFF.

The table lists this clone with a few counts. The genes are TRBV15 and TRBJ2-7; TRBD2 matches 10 bases. V was clipped by 0 bases and J by 9 bases; unmatched bases: 8. Germline values: CDR1 LNHNV, CDR2 YYDKDF (reference sequence). This CDR3 region has 15 residues. CDR3 in DNA: TGTGCCACCAGCAGAGATTGGGCTAGCGGGAGAATGCAGTACTTC. It translates to CATSRDWASGRMQYF. Complete variable domain (other parts from reference TRBV15 and TRBJ2-7): DAMVIQNPRYQVTQFGKPVTLSCSQTLNHNVMYWYQQKSSQAPKLLFHYYDKDFNNEADTPDNFQSRRPNTSFCFLDIRSPGLGDTAMYLCATSRDWASGRMQYFGPGTRLTVT.

This clone has a handful of counts. V gene TRBV7-2 combines with J gene TRBJ2-5; 7 nucleotides line up with TRBD2. CDR1 is SGHTA and CDR2 is FQGNSA in the germline V gene. This CDR3 region has 13 residues. Trimming took 5 bases from V and 3 from J; bases not matched to a gene: 3. CDR3 in amino acids: CASSVLAEETQYF. CDR3 coding DNA: TGTGCCAGCAGCGTCCTAGCGGAAGAGACCCAGTACTTC.

This chain uses TRBV4-3 with TRBJ1-2; 7 positions agree with TRBD1. The ends lost 1 base at V and 5 bases at J; junction bases unmatched: 7. This CDR3 region has 15 residues. Germline V gene sequence: CDR1 LGHNA, CDR2 YSLEER. The DNA of the CDR3 is TGCGCCAGCAGCCAAGCCTCAACAGGGGCGTATGGCTACACCTTC. As protein: CASSQASTGAYGYTF.

This clone was observed a handful of times. The V and J genes are TRBV30 and TRBJ2-7, with 10 bases that match TRBD2. The CDR3 consists of 15 residues. V lost 1 base, J lost 0 bases, and 3 bases stayed unmatched. CDR1 and CDR2 from the germline V gene are GTSNPN and SVGIG (reference sequence). CDR3: CAWSAGLASSYEQYF. Written as DNA, the CDR3 is TGTGCCTGGAGTGCGGGACTAGCGAGCTCCTACGAGCAGTACTTC.

This clone was recorded a few times. The gene calls are TRBV4-2 and TRBJ2-7; D uncertain. V was cut by 4 bases and J by 4 bases, with 14 bases left in between. Germline assignment: CDR1 LGHNA and CDR2 YNFKEQ. The CDR3 consists of 14 residues. The CDR3 sequence is CASSPPRFPYEQYF. Here the CDR3 DNA reads TGTGCCAGCAGCCCACCTAGGTTTCCGTACGAGCAGTACTTC.

The genes are TRBV7-3 and TRBJ2-1; TRBD2 agrees at 10 bases. With 5 bases clipped from V and 3 bases from J, the junction kept 7 bases outside the gene matches. Germline values: CDR1 SGHTA, CDR2 FQGTGA. This CDR3 contains 16 residues. DNA for the CDR3: TGTGCCAGCAGCCCAGGGCGGACTAGCGGCTACAATGAGCAGTTCTTC. Translation gives CASSPGRTSGYNEQFF.

The chain combines TRBV11-2 with TRBJ2-2, with TRBD2 as a possible D gene (5 bases). The CDR3 contains 14 residues. Germline CDR1 reads SGHAT; CDR2 reads FQNNGV. Deletions cut 3 bases from V and 7 bases from J, with 12 bases between. CDR3: CASSFSSVSGELFF. CDR3 DNA sequence: TGTGCCAGCAGCTTCAGTAGCGTTAGCGGGGAGCTGTTTTTT.

The chain joins TRBV28 to TRBJ1-1; tentatively, D is TRBD1 (6 bases). The CDR3 has 15 residues. Germline V gene data show CDR1 as MDHEN and CDR2 as SYDVKM. Trimming removed 4 bases from V and 1 base from J, with 13 bases in between. The CDR3: CASSSPGAQNTEAFF. CDR3 DNA sequence: TGTGCCAGCAGTTCCCCAGGGGCCCAGAACACTGAAGCTTTCTTT.

There are a few counts of this clone. This chain links TRBV6-5 with TRBJ1-2, with unresolved D. CDR1 is MNHEY, CDR2 SVGAGI, per germline. Trimming took off 2 bases at V and 4 bases at J, with 11 bases between the two ends. The length of the CDR3 is 14 residues. As DNA, the CDR3 is TGTGCCAGCAGTTACAACGGAGCGACCTATGGCTACACCTTC. Residues: CASSYNGATYGYTF.

Turning to this clone: This sample also contains other DNA sequences that code for the same CDR3. The chain uses TRBV18 and TRBJ2-2, with D possibly matching TRBD1 (6 bases). The CDR3 spans 14 residues. Trimming removed 6 bases at V and 1 base at J, with 9 bases between. CDR1 is KGHSH, CDR2 LQKENI, per germline. The CDR3 coding sequence is TGTGCCAGCTCGCAGGGACAGAACACCGGGGAGCTGTTTTTT. Amino acid sequence: CASSQGQNTGELFF.

The chain links TRBV28 to TRBJ2-5, with TRBD2 matching over 11 bases. V shed 5 bases, J shed 3 bases, and the junction held 5 bases outside the gene matches. Looked up from germline, CDR1 is MDHEN and CDR2 is SYDVKM. The CDR3 has 15 residues. The CDR3 region has the DNA TGTGCCAGCAGTGGGGGGGGACTAGCGGAAGAGACCCAGTACTTC. Translated, it gives CASSGGGLAEETQYF. Drawing the rest from reference TRBV28 and TRBJ2-5, the complete variable domain is DVKVTQSSRYLVKRTGEKVFLECVQDMDHENMFWYRQDPGLGLRLIYFSYDVKMKEKGDIPEGYSVSREKKERFSLILESASTNQTSMYLCASSGGGLAEETQYFGPGTRLLVL.

A few counts support this clone. The chain combines TRBV11-2 with TRBJ2-3; D remains ambiguous. Per the germline V gene, CDR1 is SGHAT and CDR2 is FQNNGV. There are 17 residues in the CDR3. Trimming removed 2 bases from V and 0 bases from J, with 15 bases in between. The CDR3 coding sequence is TGTGCCAGCAGCTTATTATGGAGTGGCCCAAGCACAGATACGCAGTATTTT. It is translated as CASSLLWSGPSTDTQYF.

This clone occurred a few times. The genes are TRBV7-2 and TRBJ2-7, with 7 bases matching TRBD1. The CDR3 totals 13 residues. Per germline, CDR1 SGHTA and CDR2 FQGNSA. V was clipped by 5 bases and J by 4 bases; unmatched bases: 5. CDR3 loop: CASSATGVYEQYF. The CDR3 nucleotides read TGTGCCAGCAGCGCCACAGGGGTATACGAGCAGTACTTC.

In its sample, this clone was seen a few times. V gene TRBV21-1 combines with J gene TRBJ2-3; TRBD2, the table's D call, was not compared with the DNA. TRBV21-1 is described as a pseudogene. CDR3 size: 17 residues. CDR3 sequence reads: CASSEEGAGGPSDTQYF. The CDR3 DNA follows: TGTGCCAGCAGCGAAGAGGGGGCGGGAGGTCCTTCAGATACGCAGTATTTT.

This clone was seen a handful of times. The CDR3 region has the DNA TGTGCCAGCAGTTCGGGACAGTCTGAAAAACTGTTTTTT. Protein sequence: CASSSGQSEKLFF. The chain uses TRBV27 and TRBJ1-4, with 7 bases lining up with TRBD1. CDR3 length: 13 residues. CDR1 MNHEY and CDR2 SMNVEV come from the germline V gene (reference sequence). After removal of 4 bases from V and 7 bases from J, the junction contained 3 bases not matched to a gene.